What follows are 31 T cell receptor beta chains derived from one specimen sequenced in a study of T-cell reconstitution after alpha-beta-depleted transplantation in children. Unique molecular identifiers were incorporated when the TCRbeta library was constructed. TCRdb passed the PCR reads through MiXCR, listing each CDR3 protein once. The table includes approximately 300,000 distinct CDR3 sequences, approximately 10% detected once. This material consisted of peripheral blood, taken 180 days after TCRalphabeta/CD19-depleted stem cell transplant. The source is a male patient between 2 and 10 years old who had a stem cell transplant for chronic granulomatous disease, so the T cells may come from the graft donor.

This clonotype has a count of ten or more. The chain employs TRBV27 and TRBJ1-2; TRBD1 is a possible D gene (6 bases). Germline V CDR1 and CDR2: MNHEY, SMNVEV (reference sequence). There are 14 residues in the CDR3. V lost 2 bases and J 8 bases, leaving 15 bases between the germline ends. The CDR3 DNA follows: TGTGCCAGCAGTTTAACCGGGACATTTAAGGGCTACACCTTC. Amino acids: CASSLTGTFKGYTF.

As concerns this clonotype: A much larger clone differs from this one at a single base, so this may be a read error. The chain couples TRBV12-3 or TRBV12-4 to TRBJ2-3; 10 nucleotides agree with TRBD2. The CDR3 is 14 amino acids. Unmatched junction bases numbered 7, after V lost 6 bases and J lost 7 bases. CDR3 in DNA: TGTGCCAGCAGCCCTAGCGGGAGTGGGAATACGCAGTATTTT. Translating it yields CASSPSGSGNTQYF.

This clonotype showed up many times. The CDR3 reads CASSSRDGGEAFF. Here the CDR3 DNA reads TGTGCCAGCAGCTCTAGGGACGGGGGAGAGGCTTTCTTT. The chain combines TRBV7-8 with TRBJ1-1; D possibly corresponds to TRBD1 (5 bases). Germline CDR1 reads SGHVS; CDR2 reads FQNEAQ. The CDR3 is made up of 13 amino acids. The V end was cut by 4 bases, the J end by 11 bases, with 17 bases between.

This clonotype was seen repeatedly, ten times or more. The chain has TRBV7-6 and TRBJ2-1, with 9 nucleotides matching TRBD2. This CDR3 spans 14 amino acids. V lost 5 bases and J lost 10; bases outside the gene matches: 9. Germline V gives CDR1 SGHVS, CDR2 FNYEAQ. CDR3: CASSPEAGGREQFF. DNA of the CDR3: TGTGCCAGCAGCCCAGAGGCGGGAGGGCGCGAGCAGTTCTTC.

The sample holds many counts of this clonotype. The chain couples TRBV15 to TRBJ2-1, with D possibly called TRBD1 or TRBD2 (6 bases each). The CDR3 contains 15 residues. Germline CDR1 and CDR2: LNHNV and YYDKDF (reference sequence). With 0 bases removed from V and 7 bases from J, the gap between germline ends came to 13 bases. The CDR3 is CATSREGGLLNEQFF. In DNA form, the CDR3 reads TGTGCCACCAGCAGAGAGGGGGGCCTTTTGAATGAGCAGTTCTTC.

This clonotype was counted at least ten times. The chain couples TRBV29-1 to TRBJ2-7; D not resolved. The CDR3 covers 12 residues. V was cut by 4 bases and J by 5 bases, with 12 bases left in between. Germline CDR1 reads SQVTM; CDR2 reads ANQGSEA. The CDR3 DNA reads TGCAGCGTTGCTGCTAGGGCCAACGAGCAGTACTTC. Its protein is CSVAARANEQYF.

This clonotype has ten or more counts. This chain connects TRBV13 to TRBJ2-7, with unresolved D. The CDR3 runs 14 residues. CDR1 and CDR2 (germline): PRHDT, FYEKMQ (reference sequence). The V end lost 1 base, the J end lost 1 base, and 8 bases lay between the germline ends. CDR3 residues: CASSLVPESYEQYF. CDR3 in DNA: TGTGCCAGCAGCTTAGTTCCCGAATCCTACGAGCAGTACTTC.

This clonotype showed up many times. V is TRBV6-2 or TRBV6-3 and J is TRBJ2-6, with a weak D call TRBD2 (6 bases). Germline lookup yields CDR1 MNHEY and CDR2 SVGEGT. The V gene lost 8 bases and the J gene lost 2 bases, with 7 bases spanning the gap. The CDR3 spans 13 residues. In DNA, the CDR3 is TGTGCCAGCCGGGGGACTGGGGCCAACGTCCTGACTTTC. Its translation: CASRGTGANVLTF.

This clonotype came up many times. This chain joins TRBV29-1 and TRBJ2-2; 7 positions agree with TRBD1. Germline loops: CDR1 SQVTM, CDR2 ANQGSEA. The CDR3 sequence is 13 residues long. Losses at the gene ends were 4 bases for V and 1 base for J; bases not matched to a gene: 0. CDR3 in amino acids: CSVGQGNTGELFF. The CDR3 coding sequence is TGCAGCGTTGGACAGGGGAACACCGGGGAGCTGTTTTTT.

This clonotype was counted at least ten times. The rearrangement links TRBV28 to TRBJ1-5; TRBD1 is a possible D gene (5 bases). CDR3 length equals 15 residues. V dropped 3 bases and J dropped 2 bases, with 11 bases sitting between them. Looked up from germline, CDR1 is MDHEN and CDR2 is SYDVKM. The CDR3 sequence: CASSLRGLGNQPQHF. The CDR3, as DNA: TGTGCCAGCAGTTTGAGGGGTCTCGGCAATCAGCCCCAGCATTTT.

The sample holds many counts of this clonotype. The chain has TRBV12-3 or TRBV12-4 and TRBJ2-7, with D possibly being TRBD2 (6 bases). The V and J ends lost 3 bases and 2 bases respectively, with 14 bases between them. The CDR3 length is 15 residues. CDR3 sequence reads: CASSFVKGGTYEQYF. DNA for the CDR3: TGTGCCAGCAGTTTTGTGAAGGGCGGGACCTACGAGCAGTACTTC.

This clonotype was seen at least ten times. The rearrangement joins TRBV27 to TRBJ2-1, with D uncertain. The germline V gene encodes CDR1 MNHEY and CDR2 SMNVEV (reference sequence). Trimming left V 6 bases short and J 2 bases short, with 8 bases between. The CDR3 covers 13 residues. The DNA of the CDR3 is TGTGCCAGCAGGGGGTCGGCCTACAATGAGCAGTTCTTC. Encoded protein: CASRGSAYNEQFF.

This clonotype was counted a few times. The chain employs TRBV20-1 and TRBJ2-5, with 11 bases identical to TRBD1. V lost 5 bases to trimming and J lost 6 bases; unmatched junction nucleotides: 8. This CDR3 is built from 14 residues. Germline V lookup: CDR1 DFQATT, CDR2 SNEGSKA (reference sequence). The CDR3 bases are TGCAGTGCTGCCGGGACAGGGGGTAAAAAGACCCAGTACTTC. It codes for CSAAGTGGKKTQYF.

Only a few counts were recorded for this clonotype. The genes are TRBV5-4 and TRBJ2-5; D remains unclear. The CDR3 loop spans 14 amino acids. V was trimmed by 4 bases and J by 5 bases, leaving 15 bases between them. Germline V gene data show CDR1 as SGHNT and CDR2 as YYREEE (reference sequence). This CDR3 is CASSPSRQEETQYF. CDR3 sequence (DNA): TGTGCCAGCAGCCCCTCGAGGCAGGAGGAGACCCAGTACTTC.

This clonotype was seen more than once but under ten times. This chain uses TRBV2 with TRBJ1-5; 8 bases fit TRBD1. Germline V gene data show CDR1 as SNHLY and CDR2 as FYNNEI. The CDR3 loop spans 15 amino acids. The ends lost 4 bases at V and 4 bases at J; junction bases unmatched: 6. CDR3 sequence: CASSVGQGANQPQHF. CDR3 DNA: TGTGCCAGCAGTGTTGGTCAGGGGGCGAATCAGCCCCAGCATTTT.

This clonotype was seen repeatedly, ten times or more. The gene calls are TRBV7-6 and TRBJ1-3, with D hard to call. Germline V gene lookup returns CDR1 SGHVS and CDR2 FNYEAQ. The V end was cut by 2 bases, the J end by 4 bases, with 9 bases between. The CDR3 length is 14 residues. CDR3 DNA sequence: TGTGCCAGCAGCTTAAAGACGCCCGGAAACACCATATATTTT. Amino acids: CASSLKTPGNTIYF.

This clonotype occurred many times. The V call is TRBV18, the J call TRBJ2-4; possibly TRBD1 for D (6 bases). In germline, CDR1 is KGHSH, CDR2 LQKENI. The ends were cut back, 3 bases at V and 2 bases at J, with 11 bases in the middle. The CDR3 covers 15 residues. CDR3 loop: CASSPRQVPKNIQYF. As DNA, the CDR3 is TGTGCCAGCTCACCGAGACAGGTTCCCAAAAACATTCAGTACTTC.

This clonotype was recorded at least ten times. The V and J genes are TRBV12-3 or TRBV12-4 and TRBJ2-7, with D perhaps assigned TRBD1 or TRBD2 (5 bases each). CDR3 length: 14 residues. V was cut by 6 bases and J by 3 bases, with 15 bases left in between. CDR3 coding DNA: TGTGCCAGCAGCCCGGGGCAAGGGTACTACGAGCAGTACTTC. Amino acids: CASSPGQGYYEQYF.

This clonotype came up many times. CDR3 sequence: CSVPQGGEQYF. In DNA form, the CDR3 reads TGCAGCGTTCCCCAAGGAGGGGAGCAGTACTTC. The chain couples TRBV29-1 to TRBJ2-7; the D gene is possibly TRBD2 (6 bases). In germline, CDR1 is SQVTM, CDR2 ANQGSEA. Trimming cost V 5 bases and J 7 bases, with 12 bases left between them. The CDR3 is 11 residues long.

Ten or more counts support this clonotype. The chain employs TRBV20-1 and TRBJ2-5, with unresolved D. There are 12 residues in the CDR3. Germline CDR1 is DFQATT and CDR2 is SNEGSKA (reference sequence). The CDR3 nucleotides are TGCATCACCGGTGCCATAGGAGAGACCCAGTACTTC. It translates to CITGAIGETQYF.

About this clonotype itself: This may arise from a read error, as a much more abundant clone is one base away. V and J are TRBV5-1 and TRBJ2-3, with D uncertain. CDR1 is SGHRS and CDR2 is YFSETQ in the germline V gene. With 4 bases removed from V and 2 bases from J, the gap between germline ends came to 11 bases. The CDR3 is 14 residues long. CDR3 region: CASSEGVATDTQYF. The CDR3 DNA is TGCGCCAGCAGCGAAGGCGTAGCCACAGATACGCAGTATTTT.

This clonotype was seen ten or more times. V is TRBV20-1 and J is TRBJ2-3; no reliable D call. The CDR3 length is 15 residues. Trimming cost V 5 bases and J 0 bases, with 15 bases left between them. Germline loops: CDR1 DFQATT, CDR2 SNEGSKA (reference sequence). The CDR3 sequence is CSAPRFRSSTDTQYF. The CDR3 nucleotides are TGCAGTGCTCCTCGGTTTCGGTCTAGCACAGATACGCAGTATTTT.

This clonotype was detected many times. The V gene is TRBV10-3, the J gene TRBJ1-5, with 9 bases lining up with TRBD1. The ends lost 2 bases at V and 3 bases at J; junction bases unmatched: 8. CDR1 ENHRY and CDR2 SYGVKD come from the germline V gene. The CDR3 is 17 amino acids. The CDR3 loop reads CAISEPRQGGLNQPQHF. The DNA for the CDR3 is TGTGCCATCAGTGAGCCGCGACAGGGGGGTCTCAATCAGCCCCAGCATTTT.

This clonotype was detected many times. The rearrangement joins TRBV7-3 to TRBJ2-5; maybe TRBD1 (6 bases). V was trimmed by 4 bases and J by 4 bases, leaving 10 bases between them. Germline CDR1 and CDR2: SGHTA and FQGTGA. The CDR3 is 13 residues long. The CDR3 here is CASSYRARETQYF. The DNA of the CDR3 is TGTGCCAGCAGCTACAGGGCCCGAGAGACCCAGTACTTC.

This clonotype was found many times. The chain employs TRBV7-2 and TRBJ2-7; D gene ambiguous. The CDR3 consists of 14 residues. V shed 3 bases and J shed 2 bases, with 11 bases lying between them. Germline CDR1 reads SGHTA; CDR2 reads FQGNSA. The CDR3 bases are TGTGCCAGCAGCTTGGTGCGGAGTCCCTACGAGCAGTACTTC. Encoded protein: CASSLVRSPYEQYF.

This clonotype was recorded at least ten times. The CDR3 spells CASSLTQQLDGKEQYF. The CDR3 DNA sequence: TGTGCCAGCAGTCTCACACAACAATTGGACGGCAAGGAGCAGTACTTC. This chain connects TRBV27 to TRBJ2-7; D is unclear. Trimming pared 5 bases from V and 7 bases from J, leaving 24 bases between. CDR1 is MNHEY, CDR2 SMNVEV, per germline (reference sequence). The CDR3 totals 16 residues.

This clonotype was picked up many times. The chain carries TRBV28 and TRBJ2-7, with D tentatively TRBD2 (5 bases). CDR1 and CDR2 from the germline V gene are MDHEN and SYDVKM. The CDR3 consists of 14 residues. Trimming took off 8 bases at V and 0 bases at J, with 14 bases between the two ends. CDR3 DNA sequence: TGTGCCAGCTCAGCGGTGGGAAGCTCCTACGAGCAGTACTTC. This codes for CASSAVGSSYEQYF.

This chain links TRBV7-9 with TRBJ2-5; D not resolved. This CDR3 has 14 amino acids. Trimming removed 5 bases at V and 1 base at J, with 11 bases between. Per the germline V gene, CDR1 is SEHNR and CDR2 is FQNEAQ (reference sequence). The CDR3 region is CASSGSWSQETQYF. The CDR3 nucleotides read TGTGCCAGCAGCGGTAGCTGGAGCCAAGAGACCCAGTACTTC.

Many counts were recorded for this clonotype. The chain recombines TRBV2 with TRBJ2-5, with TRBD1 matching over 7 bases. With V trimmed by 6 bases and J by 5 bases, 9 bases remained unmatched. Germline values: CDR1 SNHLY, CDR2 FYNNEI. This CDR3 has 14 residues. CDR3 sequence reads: CASRGTVLGETQYF. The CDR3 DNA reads TGTGCCAGCAGGGGGACAGTTTTAGGCGAGACCCAGTACTTC.

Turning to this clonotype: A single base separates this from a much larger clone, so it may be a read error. As DNA, the CDR3 is TGCAGCGCCCTAGGGGCACACTACGAGCAGTACTTC. Protein product: CSALGAHYEQYF. The rearrangement joins TRBV29-1 to TRBJ2-7; D is possibly TRBD1 (5 bases). Germline loops: CDR1 SQVTM, CDR2 ANQGSEA. This CDR3 is built from 12 residues. Trimming took 7 bases from V and 3 from J, leaving 13 bases between them.

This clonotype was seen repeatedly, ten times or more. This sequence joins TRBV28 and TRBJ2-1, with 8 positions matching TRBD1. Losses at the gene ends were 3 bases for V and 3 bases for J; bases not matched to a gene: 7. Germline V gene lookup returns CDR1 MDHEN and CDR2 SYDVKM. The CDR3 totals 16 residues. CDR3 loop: CASSFASGQGYNEQFF. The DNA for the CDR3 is TGTGCCAGCAGTTTCGCGTCCGGACAGGGCTACAATGAGCAGTTCTTC.